These 26 T cell receptor beta chains were all obtained from the same sample, sequenced in a study of T cells after posttransplantation cyclophosphamide. Busulfan-fludarabine conditioning, marrow transplant, and cyclophosphamide on days +3 and +4 were administered. Some clones are missing from TCRdb's copy, which holds only in-frame ones; the method was immunoSEQ multiplex PCR. The sample shows 5,000 to 6,500 clones, over 70% of them seen only once. The source was PBMCs, collected after allogeneic stem cell transplant with posttransplant cyclophosphamide. Every receptor here comes from a male patient aged 55 to 69 who received an allogeneic stem cell transplant from an unrelated donor, was CMV-positive, and had no GVHD. Some T cells may trace back to the graft donor.

The chain is built from TRBV7-9 and TRBJ1-3, with unresolved D. Germline V CDR1 and CDR2: SEHNR, FQNEAQ (reference sequence). The CDR3 runs to 16 residues. V was cut by 1 base and J by 0 bases, with 10 bases left in between. The CDR3 spells CASSLGAGLSGNTIYF. CDR3 bases: TGTGCCAGCAGCTTAGGGGCAGGACTCTCTGGAAACACCATATATTTT.

This chain connects TRBV28 to TRBJ1-2; D unresolved. V lost 3 bases and J lost 4, with 6 bases in between. This CDR3 is built from 12 residues. Germline V gene lookup returns CDR1 MDHEN and CDR2 SYDVKM. CDR3 amino acids: CASSLRGYGYTF. The DNA for the CDR3 is TGTGCCAGCAGTTTGCGAGGCTATGGCTACACCTTC.

J is TRBJ2-1 and V is TRBV27; 7 nucleotides agree with TRBD1. CDR3 length: 17 amino acids. The germline gives CDR1 MNHEY, CDR2 SMNVEV (reference sequence). V lost 6 bases and J lost 0; bases outside the gene matches: 11. CDR3 nucleotides: TGTGCCAGCAGGCCTTACAAACAGGGGAGCTCCTACAATGAGCAGTTCTTC. Residues: CASRPYKQGSSYNEQFF.

The chain uses TRBV7-9 and TRBJ1-3; 7 bases map to TRBD1. CDR3 length: 14 amino acids. V was pared by 5 bases and J by 8 bases, with 9 bases of the junction left unmatched. Germline V CDR1 and CDR2: SEHNR, FQNEAQ (reference sequence). This CDR3 reads CASSPGTVVDTIYF. CDR3 nucleotides: TGTGCCAGCAGCCCCGGGACAGTCGTGGACACCATATATTTT.

The chain links TRBV27 to TRBJ2-2, with 8 bases lining up with TRBD2. The CDR3 contains 14 residues. V was clipped by 3 bases and J by 5 bases; unmatched bases: 2. Germline loops: CDR1 MNHEY, CDR2 SMNVEV (reference sequence). The CDR3 coding sequence is TGTGCCAGCAGTTTGGAGCGGGGGACCGGGGAGCTGTTTTTT. This sequence encodes CASSLERGTGELFF.

This rearrangement joins TRBV5-6 to TRBJ2-7, with D possibly TRBD1 on 5 matching bases. The V gene's germline CDR1 is SGHDT and CDR2 YYEEEE. Between the trimmed V and J ends, which lost 5 bases and 2 bases, there was a span of 14 bases. The CDR3 runs 14 residues. In nucleotides, the CDR3 is TGTGCCAGCAGACCGGCAGGGTCCCCCTACGAGCAGTACTTC. Protein sequence: CASRPAGSPYEQYF.

The chain employs TRBV28 and TRBJ1-1; TRBD1 might be the D (6 bases). Between the trimmed V and J ends, which lost 4 bases and 4 bases, there was a span of 13 bases. Germline V CDR1 and CDR2: MDHEN, SYDVKM. CDR3 length: 14 residues. CDR3 amino acids: CASSSPGQTTEAFF. The DNA of the CDR3 is TGTGCCAGCAGTTCCCCAGGACAGACCACTGAAGCTTTCTTT.

V is TRBV7-9 and J is TRBJ2-2, with TRBD1 as a possible D gene (6 bases). The CDR3 consists of 14 residues. Germline CDR1 and CDR2: SEHNR and FQNEAQ (reference sequence). Trimming took off 6 bases at V and 1 base at J, with 9 bases between the two ends. CDR3 sequence reads: CASRQGQNTGELFF. In nucleotides, the CDR3 is TGTGCCAGCAGACAGGGACAGAACACCGGGGAGCTGTTTTTT.

The chain joins TRBV11-2 to TRBJ2-7, with D maybe TRBD2 (5 bases). Germline loops: CDR1 SGHAT, CDR2 FQNNGV. The V gene lost 5 bases and the J gene lost 0 bases, with 20 bases spanning the gap. The CDR3 length is 17 residues. CDR3 protein: CASSRSSGGSASYEQYF. As DNA, the CDR3 is TGTGCCAGCAGCCGATCCTCCGGAGGTTCCGCCTCCTACGAGCAGTACTTC. Drawing the rest from reference TRBV11-2 and TRBJ2-7, the complete variable domain is EAGVAQSPRYKIIEKRQSVAFWCNPISGHATLYWYQQILGQGPKLLIQFQNNGVVDDSQLPKDRFSAERLKGVDSTLKIQPAKLEDSAVYLCASSRSSGGSASYEQYFGPGTRLTVT.

This clone was recorded once. This chain links TRBV5-5 with TRBJ2-7; D perhaps matches TRBD2 (7 bases). V was clipped by 2 bases and J by 7 bases, with 19 bases between them. The germline gives CDR1 SGHKS, CDR2 YYEKEE (reference sequence). The CDR3 consists of 15 residues. CDR3 coding DNA: TGTGCCAGCAGCTTAGGAGGGGGGGCACCTAAAGAGCAGTACTTC. Translation: CASSLGGGAPKEQYF.

The J gene is TRBJ2-5, the V gene TRBV2; 7 positions match TRBD1. Near its end, the DNA agrees better with TRBJ2-7, so the J call may be wrong. Looked up from germline, CDR1 is SNHLY and CDR2 is FYNNEI. The CDR3 has 15 residues. Written as DNA, the CDR3 is TGTGCCAGCAGTAGGGGGACAGTGAGCTCCTACGAGCAGTACTTC. This gives the protein CASSRGTVSSYEQYF.

Written as DNA, the CDR3 is TGTGCCAGCAGTTTATTGTCACAGCCGGAGAACACTGAAGCTTTCTTT. This encodes CASSLLSQPENTEAFF. V and J are TRBV28 and TRBJ1-1, with D hard to call. CDR1 MDHEN and CDR2 SYDVKM come from the germline V gene. This CDR3 has 16 amino acids. V dropped 1 base and J dropped 1 base, with 13 bases sitting between them.

The table lists this clone with a count of one. This chain links TRBV4-2 with TRBJ2-5, with TRBD1 matching 10 bases. CDR3 size: 15 residues. CDR1 and CDR2 (germline): LGHNA, YNFKEQ. The ends lost 3 bases at V and 7 bases at J; junction bases unmatched: 8. The CDR3 DNA is TGTGCCAGCAGCCAGGCCGGACAGGGGGGAGGGACCCAGTACTTC. Amino acids: CASSQAGQGGGTQYF.

V is TRBV7-8 and J is TRBJ2-1; D possibly corresponds to TRBD1 (5 bases). The V and J ends lost 5 bases and 9 bases respectively, with 20 bases between them. This CDR3 contains 15 residues. Germline lookup yields CDR1 SGHVS and CDR2 FQNEAQ. The CDR3 reads CASSQGVGGASEQFF. CDR3 coding DNA: TGTGCCAGCAGCCAAGGGGTGGGTGGGGCCAGTGAGCAGTTCTTC.

This clone has more than one count but fewer than ten. This likely came from a read error, as a far larger clone is one base away. Other nucleotide sequences in the sample specify the same CDR3. The genes are TRBV5-6 and TRBJ2-7, with 9 positions matching TRBD1. Per germline, CDR1 SGHDT and CDR2 YYEEEE. The V segment lost 4 bases and the J segment 1 base; nucleotides outside the gene matches: 6. The CDR3 has 15 amino acids. CDR3 residues: CASSQETGGSYEQYF. In DNA form, the CDR3 reads TGTGCCAGCAGCCAAGAGACAGGGGGGTCCTACGAGCAGTACTTC.

The chain carries TRBV5-5 and TRBJ2-6; tentative D call: TRBD1 (6 bases). The V end lost 4 bases, the J end lost 4 bases, and 15 bases lay between the germline ends. The germline V gene has CDR1 SGHKS and CDR2 YYEKEE (reference sequence). The CDR3 runs to 16 residues. This CDR3 is CASSPTPGVGANVLTF. The CDR3 DNA reads TGTGCCAGCAGCCCAACGCCAGGGGTCGGGGCCAACGTCCTGACTTTC.

This rearrangement joins TRBV7-9 to TRBJ1-5, with 9 bases aligning to TRBD1. Germline CDR1 SEHNR, CDR2 FQNEAQ (reference sequence). V was clipped by 5 bases and J by 2 bases; unmatched bases: 10. The CDR3 runs to 17 residues. CDR3 amino acids: CASSLGSGTGRNQPQHF. CDR3 coding DNA: TGTGCCAGCAGCCTAGGCTCCGGGACAGGGCGCAATCAGCCCCAGCATTTT.

J is TRBJ1-5 and V is TRBV28; the D gene is possibly TRBD1 (6 bases). The CDR3 spans 18 residues. Germline V gene data show CDR1 as MDHEN and CDR2 as SYDVKM. Trimming pared 2 bases from V and 6 bases from J, leaving 23 bases between. This CDR3 is CASSLPRLDVAGAQPQHF. For the CDR3, the DNA is TGTGCCAGCAGTTTACCCCGTTTGGACGTCGCGGGGGCTCAGCCCCAGCATTTT. Looking up the rest from reference TRBV28 and TRBJ1-5 gives the full variable domain: DVKVTQSSRYLVKRTGEKVFLECVQDMDHENMFWYRQDPGLGLRLIYFSYDVKMKEKGDIPEGYSVSREKKERFSLILESASTNQTSMYLCASSLPRLDVAGAQPQHFGDGTRLSIL.

V gene TRBV7-8 combines with J gene TRBJ2-4, with 7 nucleotides matching TRBD2. Germline CDR1 is SGHVS and CDR2 is FQNEAQ. CDR3 size: 11 residues. V dropped 1 base and J dropped 14; count of bases not matched to a gene: 2. The CDR3 loop reads CASSLGGREYF. CDR3 coding DNA: TGTGCCAGCAGCTTAGGGGGGAGGGAGTACTTC.

The chain has TRBV7-2 and TRBJ2-3, with 7 bases fitting TRBD1. With V trimmed by 7 bases and J by 2 bases, 18 bases remained unmatched. The length of the CDR3 is 18 residues. Germline CDR1 SGHTA, CDR2 FQGNSA. Here the CDR3 reads CASKKWDSLSVSTDTQYF. The CDR3 DNA is TGTGCCAGCAAGAAGTGGGACAGCCTCTCGGTCTCCACAGATACGCAGTATTTT. Full variable domain (remainder filled in from reference TRBV7-2 and TRBJ2-3): GAGVSQSPSNKVTEKGKDVELRCDPISGHTALYWYRQSLGQGLEFLIYFQGNSAPDKSGLPSDRFSAERTGGSVSTLTIQRTQQEDSAVYLCASKKWDSLSVSTDTQYFGPGTRLTVL.

This chain links TRBV6-1 with TRBJ2-1, with 10 nucleotides matching TRBD2. Germline CDR1 reads MNHNS; CDR2 reads SASEGT. J lost 3 bases, V lost 4 bases, and 3 bases had no gene match. The CDR3 loop spans 15 amino acids. CDR3 in amino acids: CASSAASGSYNEQFF. The CDR3 DNA reads TGTGCCAGCAGTGCCGCTAGCGGGAGCTACAATGAGCAGTTCTTC.

Comments on this clone: Additional DNA sequences in this sample encode the identical CDR3. The V gene is TRBV27, the J gene TRBJ1-1; 7 bases agree with TRBD1. The V gene's germline CDR1 is MNHEY and CDR2 SMNVEV (reference sequence). The CDR3 is 14 amino acids. Trimming at V came to 6 bases and at J to 3 bases, leaving 7 bases not matched to a gene. CDR3 sequence: CASRYRGGYTEAFF. As DNA, the CDR3 is TGTGCCAGCAGGTACAGGGGTGGGTACACTGAAGCTTTCTTT.

The rearrangement joins TRBV10-3 to TRBJ2-1; a possible D gene is TRBD1 (5 bases). Trimming shortened V by 5 bases and J by 7 bases, and 15 bases separated the two germline ends. Germline V gene data show CDR1 as ENHRY and CDR2 as SYGVKD. The CDR3 is 14 amino acids. The CDR3 loop is CAISQGPGLNEQFF. Written as DNA, the CDR3 is TGTGCCATCAGTCAGGGCCCCGGTTTGAATGAGCAGTTCTTC.

The chain uses TRBV10-2 and TRBJ2-7; D might be TRBD1 (5 bases). The length of the CDR3 is 12 residues. Trimming removed 6 bases from V and 0 bases from J, with 6 bases in between. Germline V lookup: CDR1 WSHSY, CDR2 SAAADI. CDR3 sequence reads: CASRDNSYEQYF. In nucleotides, the CDR3 is TGCGCCAGCAGGGACAACTCCTACGAGCAGTACTTC.

This clone is termed medium-sized. The chain has TRBV5-4 and TRBJ2-1; TRBD2 aligns across 8 bases. The V and J ends lost 9 bases and 0 bases, in that order; junction bases with no gene match: 11. The CDR3 extends over 16 amino acids. CDR1 SGHNT and CDR2 YYREEE come from the germline V gene (reference sequence). The CDR3 DNA follows: TGTGCCATCACAAAGCGGGAGCCCGGCTCCTACAATGAGCAGTTCTTC. This translates into CAITKREPGSYNEQFF. The whole variable domain, remainder taken from reference TRBV5-4 and TRBJ2-1, is ETGVTQSPTHLIKTRGQQVTLRCSSQSGHNTVSWYQQALGQGPQFIFQYYREEENGRGNFPPRFSGLQFPNYSSELNVNALELDDSALYLCAITKREPGSYNEQFFGPGTRLTVL.

The chain employs TRBV13 and TRBJ2-1, with 8 bases identical to TRBD2. V lost 8 bases to trimming and J lost 0 bases; unmatched junction nucleotides: 3. The CDR3 has 14 amino acids. Germline CDR1 PRHDT, CDR2 FYEKMQ (reference sequence). The CDR3, as DNA: TGTGCCAGCTCCCTAGCGGGCTCCTACAATGAGCAGTTCTTC. This translates into CASSLAGSYNEQFF. Combining the CDR3 with reference TRBV13 and TRBJ2-1 gives the whole variable domain AAGVIQSPRHLIKEKRETATLKCYPIPRHDTVYWYQQGPGQDPQFLISFYEKMQSDKGSIPDRFSAQQFSDYHSELNMSSLELGDSALYFCASSLAGSYNEQFFGPGTRLTVL.